This entry lists 14 T cell receptor beta chains sequenced from one sample in a study of control samples from healthy donors and cancer patients. Using immunoSEQ multiplex PCR, the repertoire was profiled, and TCRdb retains in-frame clones only, with some absent. Of fewer than 500,000 clones in the sample, around nine tenths were seen once. The source material was PBMCs. These receptors all stem from a man in his forties with head and neck cancer.

The chain links TRBV5-1 to TRBJ2-1; 7 bases fit TRBD1. The CDR3 consists of 14 residues. Unmatched junction bases numbered 2, after V lost 4 bases and J lost 1 base. In germline, CDR1 is SGHRS, CDR2 YFSETQ. The CDR3 reads CASSGGQSYNEQFF. The DNA for the CDR3 is TGCGCCAGCAGCGGGGGACAGTCCTACAATGAGCAGTTCTTC. The variable domain in full, with the rest retrieved from reference TRBV5-1 and TRBJ2-1, is KAGVTQTPRYLIKTRGQQVTLSCSPISGHRSVSWYQQTPGQGLQFLFEYFSETQRNKGNFPGRFSGRQFSNSRSEMNVSTLELGDSALYLCASSGGQSYNEQFFGPGTRLTVL.

V usage is TRBV5-1 and J usage is TRBJ2-3; D is undetermined. V was shortened by 5 bases and J by 4 bases, with 17 bases between the two germline ends. The CDR3 consists of 15 residues. CDR1 SGHRS and CDR2 YFSETQ come from the germline V gene. CDR3 loop: CASSPGGVRADTQYF. CDR3 DNA sequence: TGCGCCAGCAGTCCGGGTGGGGTTAGGGCAGATACGCAGTATTTT.

The CDR3 nucleotides are TGTGCCAGCAGCGGGGGACTGTACGGTAATGAGCAGTTCTTC. Its translation is CASSGGLYGNEQFF. This chain connects TRBV9 to TRBJ2-1, with a weak D call TRBD2 (6 bases). Trimming stripped 3 bases from V and 7 bases from J, with 14 bases between. Looked up from germline, CDR1 is SGDLS and CDR2 is YYNGEE. This CDR3 has 14 residues.

J is TRBJ2-7 and V is TRBV30; 9 nucleotides agree with TRBD1. CDR3 size: 14 residues. Germline V gives CDR1 GTSNPN, CDR2 SVGIG (reference sequence). Trimming took 5 bases from V and 3 from J; bases not matched to a gene: 8. In DNA form, the CDR3 reads TGTGCCTGGGGGTGGACAGGGGTAAACTACGAGCAGTACTTC. Translated, it gives CAWGWTGVNYEQYF.

In the case of this clone: The same CDR3 is also encoded by other DNA sequences in this sample. This chain links TRBV9 with TRBJ2-3, with D perhaps matching TRBD1 or TRBD2 (5 bases each). V lost 0 bases and J 0 bases, leaving 5 bases between the germline ends. Germline lookup yields CDR1 SGDLS and CDR2 YYNGEE. CDR3 size: 14 residues. CDR3 sequence (DNA): TGTGCCAGCAGCGTAGGGGGGAGCACAGATACGCAGTATTTT. This codes for CASSVGGSTDTQYF.

The chain recombines TRBV27 with TRBJ2-1; 9 bases align to TRBD1. This CDR3 has 13 amino acids. The germline V gene encodes CDR1 MNHEY and CDR2 SMNVEV (reference sequence). The V and J ends lost 6 bases and 7 bases, in that order; junction bases with no gene match: 4. The CDR3 region has the DNA TGTGCCAGCAGAGGGACAGGGAGAAATGAGCAGTTCTTC. Amino acids: CASRGTGRNEQFF.

This sequence joins TRBV7-9 and TRBJ2-7; D remains unclear. V was trimmed by 1 base and J by 5 bases, leaving 6 bases between them. CDR3 length equals 12 residues. The germline V gene has CDR1 SEHNR and CDR2 FQNEAQ (reference sequence). The CDR3 sequence: CASSLGANEQYF. The CDR3, as DNA: TGTGCCAGCAGCTTAGGAGCTAACGAGCAGTACTTC.

This rearrangement joins TRBV6-1 to TRBJ1-5; D ambiguous. The CDR3 spans 15 residues. Germline lookup yields CDR1 MNHNS and CDR2 SASEGT. Trimming shortened V by 3 bases and J by 3 bases, and 12 bases separated the two germline ends. The chain's CDR3 is CASSDDTDSNQPQHF. The CDR3 region has the DNA TGTGCCAGCAGTGATGACACCGATTCCAATCAGCCCCAGCATTTT.

The gene calls are TRBV10-2 and TRBJ2-3; TRBD2 aligns across 7 bases. The CDR3 extends over 14 amino acids. The V gene's germline CDR1 is WSHSY and CDR2 SAAADI. V lost 6 bases and J lost 4; bases outside the gene matches: 7. The CDR3 DNA sequence: TGCGCCAGCAGCCACGGACTAGGAGCAGATACGCAGTATTTT. Amino acid sequence: CASSHGLGADTQYF.

The J gene is TRBJ1-1, the V gene TRBV11-2; 7 nucleotides line up with TRBD1. Losses at the gene ends were 4 bases for V and 3 bases for J; bases not matched to a gene: 5. The CDR3 consists of 14 residues. Germline CDR1 and CDR2: SGHAT and FQNNGV. CDR3 in DNA: TGTGCCAGCAGCTATCGACAGGGCGACACTGAAGCTTTCTTT. Its translation is CASSYRQGDTEAFF.

The chain combines TRBV5-6 with TRBJ2-1, with 10 bases identical to TRBD2. This CDR3 comprises 16 residues. Unmatched junction bases numbered 6, after V lost 0 bases and J lost 6 bases. Germline lookup yields CDR1 SGHDT and CDR2 YYEEEE. CDR3 residues: CASSLARIAGGNEQFF. The DNA of the CDR3 is TGTGCCAGCAGCTTGGCCAGGATAGCGGGAGGCAATGAGCAGTTCTTC.

DNA of the CDR3: TGTGCCAGTAGTCCCGGGACTAGCGGGAGAAATGAGTACTTC. Protein sequence: CASSPGTSGRNEYF. The chain is built from TRBV19 and TRBJ2-7, with TRBD2 matching over 14 bases. Losses at the gene ends were 5 bases for V and 11 bases for J; bases not matched to a gene: 8. This CDR3 spans 14 amino acids. The germline V gene has CDR1 LNHDA and CDR2 SQIVND (reference sequence).

The chain recombines TRBV30 with TRBJ1-5; 7 bases map to TRBD1. CDR1 is GTSNPN, CDR2 SVGIG, per germline (reference sequence). J gave up 4 bases and V 2 bases, and 8 bases lay outside the gene matches. The CDR3 covers 15 residues. CDR3: CAWSRGDRGNQPQHF. CDR3 sequence (DNA): TGTGCCTGGAGTCGCGGGGACAGAGGAAATCAGCCCCAGCATTTT. Drawing the rest from reference TRBV30 and TRBJ1-5, the complete variable domain is SQTIHQWPATLVQPVGSPLSLECTVEGTSNPNLYWYRQAAGRGLQLLFYSVGIGQISSEVPQNLSASRPQDRQFILSSKKLLLSDSGFYLCAWSRGDRGNQPQHFGDGTRLSIL.

This clone appeared a single time. The V and J genes are TRBV2 and TRBJ1-2, with 7 bases identical to TRBD1. This CDR3 spans 13 amino acids. With 7 bases clipped from V and 7 bases from J, the junction kept 9 bases outside the gene matches. The germline CDR1 and CDR2 sequences are SNHLY and FYNNEI. The DNA for the CDR3 is TGTGCCAGCACCTCGGACAGGATAGGTGGCTACACCTTC. Translating it yields CASTSDRIGGYTF. Variable domain in full (rest from reference TRBV2 and TRBJ1-2): EPEVTQTPSHQVTQMGQEVILRCVPISNHLYFYWYRQILGQKVEFLVSFYNNEISEKSEIFDDQFSVERPDGSNFTLKIRSTKLEDSAMYFCASTSDRIGGYTFGSGTRLTVV.